The 16 T cell receptor beta chains below were found in one sample sequenced in a study of blood T cell repertoires in COVID-19. The table came from immunoSEQ multiplex PCR; TCRdb's copy has only in-frame clones and leaves some out. The data show under 350,000 clones, 85% to 90% seen once. Sequencing input: peripheral blood. These TCRs come from a man aged 40-49 years with acute or convalescent COVID-19.

V gene TRBV6-5 combines with J gene TRBJ2-3; 8 bases agree with TRBD1. The CDR3 is 15 amino acids. The junction had 5 bases not matched to a gene; V was cut back by 6 bases and J by 0 bases. CDR1 is MNHEY, CDR2 SVGAGI, per germline. CDR3: CASRSDRGSTDTQYF. CDR3 in DNA: TGTGCCAGCAGGTCAGACAGGGGAAGCACAGATACGCAGTATTTT.

V gene TRBV7-2 combines with J gene TRBJ1-1; perhaps TRBD1 as D (6 bases). There are 12 residues in the CDR3. Germline assignment: CDR1 SGHTA and CDR2 FQGNSA. V was trimmed by 7 bases and J by 4 bases, leaving 10 bases between them. In DNA form, the CDR3 reads TGTGCCAGCACAGGACAGAGCACTGAAGCTTTCTTT. It is translated as CASTGQSTEAFF.

The chain employs TRBV5-1 and TRBJ2-5; 9 positions agree with TRBD1. The J segment lost 4 bases and the V segment lost 4 bases, leaving 17 bases of the junction unmatched. The CDR3 extends over 18 amino acids. Per the germline V gene, CDR1 is SGHRS and CDR2 is YFSETQ. In DNA form, the CDR3 reads TGCGCCAGCAGCCGGGGGACGGGACAGGGCGCCAACGGAGAGACCCAGTACTTC. Translated, it gives CASSRGTGQGANGETQYF. Complete variable domain (other parts from reference TRBV5-1 and TRBJ2-5): KAGVTQTPRYLIKTRGQQVTLSCSPISGHRSVSWYQQTPGQGLQFLFEYFSETQRNKGNFPGRFSGRQFSNSRSEMNVSTLELGDSALYLCASSRGTGQGANGETQYFGPGTRLLVL.

This clone was observed a handful of times. The chain couples TRBV2 to TRBJ1-2, with 7 bases aligning to TRBD1. Germline CDR1 reads SNHLY; CDR2 reads FYNNEI. This CDR3 contains 13 residues. J gave up 4 bases and V 11 bases, and 10 bases lay outside the gene matches. The CDR3 bases are TGTGCCGGAGACAGGGACAATTTCTATGGCTACACCTTC. It encodes CAGDRDNFYGYTF.

The chain recombines TRBV27 with TRBJ1-1, with D unresolved. The CDR3 runs to 15 residues. The V end lost 1 base, the J end lost 0 bases, and 9 bases lay between the germline ends. Germline loops: CDR1 MNHEY, CDR2 SMNVEV (reference sequence). CDR3 loop: CASSLFGEMNTEAFF. DNA of the CDR3: TGTGCCAGCAGTTTATTCGGGGAGATGAACACTGAAGCTTTCTTT.

As to this clone: Different DNA sequences within this sample yield the same CDR3. The rearrangement links TRBV12-3 or TRBV12-4 to TRBJ1-1; possible D gene TRBD1, 5 bases. CDR3 length: 12 residues. The germline V and J ends were trimmed by 2 bases and 4 bases, with 5 bases remaining between them. The CDR3 region is CASSLRGTEAFF. The CDR3 DNA reads TGTGCCAGCAGTTTAAGGGGCACTGAAGCTTTCTTT.

CDR3 nucleotides: TGTGCCAGCAGCCACCGGGGGCAGTTCTTC. This encodes CASSHRGQFF. V gene TRBV3-1 (or the pseudogene TRBV3-2) combines with J gene TRBJ2-1; possible D gene TRBD2, 5 bases. The CDR3 is made up of 10 amino acids. Trimming took off 3 bases at V and 12 bases at J, with 6 bases between the two ends. Per germline, CDR1 LGHDT and CDR2 YNNKEL (reference sequence).

CDR3 sequence (DNA): TGCGCCAGCAGCCATCCAGACACCTATGGCTACACCTTC. It translates to CASSHPDTYGYTF. The chain carries TRBV4-1 and TRBJ1-2; D is undetermined. The V gene's germline CDR1 is MGHRA and CDR2 YSYEKL. The CDR3 totals 13 residues. Trimming removed 3 bases from V and 4 bases from J, with 9 bases in between.

V usage is TRBV5-1 and J usage is TRBJ1-1; D remains unclear. Germline V lookup: CDR1 SGHRS, CDR2 YFSETQ. The V end lost 0 bases, the J end lost 7 bases, and 10 bases lay between the germline ends. The CDR3 covers 13 residues. CDR3 region: CASSLVMAGEAFF. The CDR3 DNA reads as TGCGCCAGCAGCTTGGTGATGGCGGGTGAAGCTTTCTTT.

This chain links TRBV5-6 with TRBJ1-2, with D uncertain. The ends were cut back, 1 base at V and 6 bases at J, with 7 bases in the middle. The CDR3 is 12 amino acids. Germline values: CDR1 SGHDT, CDR2 YYEEEE. Here the CDR3 reads CASSLWGDGYTF. The CDR3 DNA reads as TGTGCCAGCAGCTTGTGGGGAGATGGCTACACCTTC.

The CDR3 spells CAWSSYTGISGNTIYF. The CDR3 DNA sequence: TGTGCCTGGAGTTCTTACACGGGGATCTCTGGAAACACCATATATTTT. This chain joins TRBV30 and TRBJ1-3; the D is unclear. The CDR3 runs to 16 residues. Germline-derived CDR1 and CDR2 are GTSNPN and SVGIG (reference sequence). Trimming stripped 2 bases from V and 0 bases from J, with 14 bases between.

The V gene is TRBV6-5, the J gene TRBJ1-2, with TRBD1 as a possible D gene (6 bases). Germline CDR1 is MNHEY and CDR2 is SVGAGI. V lost 6 bases and J lost 4, with 9 bases in between. CDR3 length equals 12 residues. The DNA for the CDR3 is TGTGCCAGCAGCGGACAGAGCTATGGCTACACCTTC. Amino acids: CASSGQSYGYTF.

In this sample, this clone turned up once. V gene TRBV5-4 combines with J gene TRBJ2-3, with 14 bases that match TRBD2. This CDR3 spans 16 amino acids. Germline lookup yields CDR1 SGHNT and CDR2 YYREEE (reference sequence). J was trimmed by 1 base and V by 5 bases; bases with no gene match: 3. The CDR3 is CASSRGLAGGTDTQYF. Here the CDR3 DNA reads TGTGCCAGCAGTCGGGGACTAGCGGGGGGCACAGATACGCAGTATTTT.

This chain joins TRBV4-2 and TRBJ2-1; TRBD2 matches 10 bases. Germline assignment: CDR1 LGHNA and CDR2 YNFKEQ. The V segment lost 4 bases and the J segment 7 bases; nucleotides outside the gene matches: 10. CDR3 size: 16 residues. CDR3 in DNA: TGTGCCAGCAGCCCGGGGACTAGCGAAGCGGAGAATGAGCAGTTCTTC. Protein product: CASSPGTSEAENEQFF.

The chain links TRBV9 to TRBJ2-6; D gene uncertain. V was trimmed by 0 bases and J by 0 bases, leaving 10 bases between them. The germline CDR1 and CDR2 sequences are SGDLS and YYNGEE. The CDR3 is 17 residues long. The DNA for the CDR3 is TGTGCCAGCAGCGTAGGAGCGCTCAGCTCTGGGGCCAACGTCCTGACTTTC. Translation gives CASSVGALSSGANVLTF.

This chain uses TRBV5-1 with TRBJ2-7, with a possible D match to TRBD1 (7 bases). Per the germline V gene, CDR1 is SGHRS and CDR2 is YFSETQ. V was trimmed by 6 bases and J by 4 bases, leaving 17 bases between them. This CDR3 is built from 14 residues. As DNA, the CDR3 is TGCGCCAGCATCCCGCCCAGGGGGGAGTACGAGCAGTACTTC. Protein product: CASIPPRGEYEQYF.